Each of the 14 T cell receptor beta chains below was sequenced from the same sample in a study of blood T cell repertoires in COVID-19. The repertoire was sequenced with immunoSEQ multiplex PCR; TCRdb's copy has only in-frame clones and lacks some. This table has almost 300,000 clones, around nine tenths appearing once. The sample was peripheral blood. The receptors stem from a man between 70 and 80 years old with acute or convalescent COVID-19.

Only one count was recorded for this clone. V is TRBV27 and J is TRBJ2-7; 7 bases line up with TRBD1. Germline assignment: CDR1 MNHEY and CDR2 SMNVEV (reference sequence). V was pared by 5 bases and J by 0 bases, with 10 bases of the junction left unmatched. The CDR3 extends over 16 amino acids. The CDR3 protein is CASSRGGGQFSYEQYF. The CDR3 bases are TGTGCCAGCAGTCGAGGTGGGGGACAGTTCTCCTACGAGCAGTACTTC.

Comments on this clone: Other DNA sequences in this sample translate to the same CDR3. The chain couples TRBV11-2 to TRBJ2-7, with 8 bases that match TRBD2. With 1 base clipped from V and 7 bases from J, the junction kept 12 bases outside the gene matches. Germline-derived CDR1 and CDR2 are SGHAT and FQNNGV. The CDR3 length is 16 residues. CDR3 DNA sequence: TGTGCCAGCAGCTTAGGGCGGGACGGGGGGGTGAGGGAGCAGTACTTC. It yields the protein CASSLGRDGGVREQYF.

This chain connects TRBV18 to TRBJ1-2, with 12 positions matching TRBD1. CDR1 KGHSH and CDR2 LQKENI come from the germline V gene. V trimming: 5 bases; J trimming: 8 bases; junction bases outside the gene matches: 6. This CDR3 has 14 amino acids. The CDR3 bases are TGTGCCAGCTCAACGGGACAGGGGGCTCGAGGCTACACCTTC. It encodes CASSTGQGARGYTF.

V is TRBV9 and J is TRBJ2-7, with D perhaps matching TRBD1 (6 bases). The V and J ends lost 4 bases and 0 bases respectively, with 11 bases between them. Per the germline V gene, CDR1 is SGDLS and CDR2 is YYNGEE. The CDR3 has 14 amino acids. The CDR3 region is CASSRGDISYEQYF. In nucleotides, the CDR3 is TGTGCCAGCAGCAGAGGGGACATCTCCTACGAGCAGTACTTC. Drawing the rest from reference TRBV9 and TRBJ2-7, the complete variable domain is DSGVTQTPKHLITATGQRVTLRCSPRSGDLSVYWYQQSLDQGLQFLIQYYNGEERAKGNILERFSAQQFPDLHSELNLSSLELGDSALYFCASSRGDISYEQYFGPGTRLTVT.

The V call is TRBV6-5, the J call TRBJ2-1; weak D call: TRBD2 (5 bases). CDR3 size: 15 residues. The V gene lost 6 bases and the J gene lost 0 bases, with 12 bases spanning the gap. Germline lookup yields CDR1 MNHEY and CDR2 SVGAGI. CDR3 sequence reads: CASSVALGSYNEQFF. DNA of the CDR3: TGTGCCAGCAGCGTAGCGTTGGGCTCCTACAATGAGCAGTTCTTC.

This CDR3 is CASSLGLAAYNEQFF. In nucleotides, the CDR3 is TGTGCCAGCAGCTTGGGACTAGCGGCCTACAATGAGCAGTTCTTC. The rearrangement uses TRBV7-9 and TRBJ2-1; 11 bases align to TRBD2. The trim removed 3 bases at V and 2 bases at J, leaving 0 bases unmatched. This CDR3 comprises 15 residues. CDR1 and CDR2 (germline): SEHNR, FQNEAQ (reference sequence).

The chain joins TRBV5-1 to TRBJ2-3, with a weak D call TRBD2 (6 bases). The CDR3 runs to 16 residues. Between the trimmed V and J ends, which lost 0 bases and 0 bases, there was a span of 11 bases. CDR1 is SGHRS and CDR2 is YFSETQ in the germline V gene. CDR3 sequence reads: CASSLAQRASTDTQYF. In DNA, the CDR3 is TGCGCCAGCAGCTTGGCCCAGCGGGCAAGCACAGATACGCAGTATTTT. The full variable domain, in which reference TRBV5-1 and TRBJ2-3 provide the parts outside the CDR3, is KAGVTQTPRYLIKTRGQQVTLSCSPISGHRSVSWYQQTPGQGLQFLFEYFSETQRNKGNFPGRFSGRQFSNSRSEMNVSTLELGDSALYLCASSLAQRASTDTQYFGPGTRLTVL.

The chain is built from TRBV6-2 or TRBV6-3 and TRBJ2-7; 10 bases are shared with TRBD1. Unmatched junction bases numbered 13, after V lost 5 bases and J lost 0 bases. The germline V gene has CDR1 MNHEY and CDR2 SVGEGT. The CDR3 extends over 18 amino acids. The CDR3 DNA follows: TGTGCCAGCAGTAAAGGATCCGGGACAGGGGCTATCTCCTACGAGCAGTACTTC. Translating gives CASSKGSGTGAISYEQYF.

V usage is TRBV21-1 and J usage is TRBJ2-7; the table's D call TRBD2 went unverified against the DNA. TRBV21-1 is a known pseudogene. The CDR3 has 16 residues. CDR3 protein: CASSKGGGSGAYEQYF. Here the CDR3 DNA reads TGTGCCAGCAGCAAAGGTGGAGGGAGTGGAGCCTACGAGCAGTACTTC.

Of note for this clone: The same CDR3 arises from other DNA sequences in this sample as well. This rearrangement joins TRBV5-1 to TRBJ1-2; D gene uncertain. With 4 bases removed from V and 4 bases from J, the gap between germline ends came to 14 bases. The CDR3 spans 14 residues. From germline, CDR1 is SGHRS and CDR2 YFSETQ. The CDR3 nucleotides read TGCGCCAGCAGCCCCGGAGGAGAGGGCTATGGCTACACCTTC. This codes for CASSPGGEGYGYTF.

The gene calls are TRBV18 and TRBJ2-3; the D is unclear. Germline values: CDR1 KGHSH, CDR2 LQKENI. Trimming took off 4 bases at V and 6 bases at J, with 8 bases between the two ends. The CDR3 totals 12 residues. The CDR3 loop is CASSRRFDTQYF. For the CDR3, the DNA is TGTGCCAGCTCACGTCGGTTCGATACGCAGTATTTT.

CDR3 in DNA: TGTGCCACCTCTATGACAGGCTTCATCTACGAGCAGTACTTC. It specifies CATSMTGFIYEQYF. J is TRBJ2-7 and V is TRBV15, with D perhaps TRBD1 (6 bases). Trimming took off 8 bases at V and 3 bases at J, with 17 bases between the two ends. From germline, CDR1 is LNHNV and CDR2 YYDKDF (reference sequence). There are 14 residues in the CDR3.

V gene TRBV3-1 (or the pseudogene TRBV3-2) combines with J gene TRBJ2-7; 7 bases align to TRBD2. The CDR3 spans 15 residues. Germline V CDR1 and CDR2: LGHDT, YNNKEL (reference sequence). The junction had 8 bases not matched to a gene; V was cut back by 4 bases and J by 2 bases. The CDR3 nucleotides are TGTGCCAGCAGCCCTGCGGAGGGAGGGCCCTACGAGCAGTACTTC. This translates into CASSPAEGGPYEQYF.

The rearrangement uses TRBV24-1 and TRBJ1-3; D unresolved. The CDR3 is 15 residues long. The germline gives CDR1 KGHDR, CDR2 SFDVKD. The V end was cut by 3 bases, the J end by 0 bases, with 8 bases between. Written as DNA, the CDR3 is TGTGCCACCAGTGATACTAGAAGCTCTGGAAACACCATATATTTT. It specifies CATSDTRSSGNTIYF.